This T cell receptor (beta chain) appears in the sequencing data of a study of blood T cells in healthy people across ages (dated by TCRdb to 2013 to 2016). In terms of the full investigation: In model experiments, template switching captured about one uniquely barcoded TCR beta cDNA molecule for every two T cells. The study measured age-related changes in TCR beta repertoire diversity using deep sequencing normalized with unique cDNA molecular identifiers. The donors were split into four age groups: young (average around 17 years), middle-aged (39), aged (about 62) and long-lived (under 90). The study analyzed two additional independent replicas of 1 million unique cDNA reads from the same blood draw for two donors, one aged 18 to 29 and one aged 80 or older. The full study reports these points: As age increased, observed TCR beta diversity per million T cells dropped in a roughly linear way, and a significant reduction was already evident by age 40. A strong correlation was found between observed TCR beta diversity and the percentage of naive T cells measured by flow cytometry. Compared with the aged group, more naive CD4+ T cells, fewer expanded clones and increased TCR diversity were shown by the long-lived group, suggesting age selection. Estimates of total diversity based on one million sequenced T cells were considered lower bounds and underestimates. Donor CMV infection status was unknown, potentially confounding age-related changes in expanded clonotypes. Since profiling was done on bulk unsorted PBMCs, naive and antigen-experienced compartments could not be conclusively compared.

This clonotype was seen ten or more times. Its antigen is unknown. No per-base quality is available; no much larger clone lies one base away. Donors were 39 systemically healthy Caucasian individuals from Russia aged roughly 6 to 90 years. Each donor gave roughly 11 milliliters of peripheral blood, drawn into EDTA-treated Vacutainer tubes. Ficoll-Paque density-gradient centrifugation was used to isolate PBMCs, with at least 7 million per sample. Total RNA, at least 6 micrograms per sample, was extracted from PBMCs with Trizol reagent. For every donor, flow cytometry on a PBMC aliquot measured the percentage of naive CD45RAhigh/CD27high T cells. Trimming leaves V shorter by 2 bases and J shorter by 2 bases, with the junction holding 12 bases beyond the gene matches. Taken from the germline V gene (reference sequence), the CDR1 and CDR2 loops are LGHDT and YNNKEL. The CDR3 covers 18 residues, taking in both the cysteine and the phenylalanine. The DNA shown is the 54-base CDR3, in frame from base 1.

Library generation was performed with 5' RACE. The instrument given in TCRdb is Illumina HiSeq 2500. The second PCR ran for about 7 to 11 cycles and used a J-beta primer mix along with a sample-barcoded 5' primer. Each TCR beta cDNA molecule received a unique molecular identifier from a template-switch 5' adaptor carrying 12 random nucleotides. At least 2.5 million CDR3-containing paired-end reads were obtained from each sample. First-strand cDNA was synthesized from all RNA with the Mint cDNA synthesis kit, primed by a TRBC-specific oligonucleotide. Following uracil-DNA glycosylase treatment, all cDNA underwent a first 18-cycle PCR with the universal primers M1SS and BC2_uni_R. The study's own analysis went as follows. For normalization, 1 million high-quality reads were randomly selected from each sample, with every read carrying a distinct molecular identifier. Reads sharing molecular identifiers were discarded rather than binned into consensus sequences. CDR3 identification, clonotype clustering and error correction used MiTCR with a Q25 quality threshold and the strictest error-elimination algorithm. Lower-bound total TCR beta diversity was estimated with a nonparametric unseen species model using Euler transformation. In TCRdb, the public reads were trimmed at Q25 with fastp and aligned with MiXCR, with productive beta chains retained. Identical CDR3 proteins give one entry, which carries the most common genes and DNA. The V and J calls, along with clone size, are taken from TCRdb and not from the paper's own processing. The sample table shows 500,000 to 650,000 distinct CDR3 sequences, and around 27% are seen once. Clones ranked in the top ten supply approximately 3.5% of the sample.

The data were also submitted as part of a second study, on T cells of mothers and their children. As the second publication notes: The donors were nine systemically healthy Caucasian individuals, made up of three mothers and their six children. cDNA synthesis consumed the entire amount of extracted RNA, loaded at approximately 1.5 ug RNA in each 15 ul reaction. Sample barcodes and 2-4 random nucleotides were added via the M1S primer in the second PCR. Over 8.5 million TCR beta CDR3 reads were obtained for each mother, and 2.5 million to 3 million reads were obtained for each child. Thymic selection shapes the output of TCR recombination in a similar way in related and unrelated pairs, and inherited differences have a minor effect. Normalized repertoire overlap in related mother-child pairs was always slightly higher than in unrelated mother-child pairs, but the difference was never significant. With a sensitivity of about 100 clones per million clonotypes, no persistent microchimeric T cell clones were detected. Deep NGS was used in the study to compare the TCR beta repertoires of mothers and children and to look for features that separate related mother-child pairs from unrelated individuals. On average, the children were approximately 11 +/- 4 years old, while the mothers were about 37 +/- 4 years old. After adapter ligation with NEBNext reagents, the libraries were sequenced on Illumina HiSeq 2000 with 100+100 nt paired-end reads. To prevent cross-contamination, the mother and child libraries were prepared a month apart and were sequenced in separate runs. For each donor, between roughly 450,000 and 2,300,000 distinct TCR beta clonotypes were identified. Naive TCR beta clonotypes were estimated from low-frequency clonotypes matched to each donor's FACS-determined naive share, without sorting.

Sample: blood. The receptor comes from a boy between 2 and 10 years old in good health. The sequence links TRBV3-1 to TRBJ2-3; 8 bases in the middle match TRBD2. The CDR3 protein: CASSQPPGAGGPTDTQYF. At the DNA level, the sequence is TGTGCCAGCAGCCAACCTCCTGGGGCGGGAGGACCCACAGATACGCAGTATTTT.